Each of the 16 T cell receptor beta chains below was sequenced from the same sample in a study of patients and donors after allogeneic stem cell transplantation. TCRdb re-called the RT-PCR reads with MiXCR, one entry per CDR3 protein. The sample gives roughly 200,000 distinct CDR3 sequences, about 40% of which show up once; about 35% is in the top ten. The source material was blood, either unsorted or a sorted T cell fraction (not recorded which). The receptors originated from a human donor who was either an allogeneic HSCT recipient or a stem cell or donor lymphocyte infusion donor (not recorded which). It is not recorded whose cells these are; they may come from a transplant donor.

This chain joins TRBV20-1 and TRBJ1-1; no firm D call. The V and J ends lost 2 bases and 0 bases respectively, with 13 bases between them. The CDR3 loop spans 15 amino acids. CDR1 is DFQATT and CDR2 is SNEGSKA in the germline V gene (reference sequence). CDR3 bases: TGCAGTGCTAGACAGCCCGGCAACATGAACACTGAAGCTTTCTTT. This gives the protein CSARQPGNMNTEAFF.

This chain links TRBV28 with TRBJ2-2, with D tentatively TRBD1 (6 bases). The CDR3 is made up of 16 amino acids. CDR1 and CDR2 (germline): MDHEN, SYDVKM. V was trimmed by 4 bases and J by 3 bases, leaving 15 bases between them. The CDR3, as DNA: TGTGCCAGCAGTTACACAGGGAAAGGGGACACCGGGGAGCTGTTTTTT. It is translated as CASSYTGKGDTGELFF.

In this sample, this clonotype turned up a few times. The CDR3 DNA sequence: TGTGCCAGCAGCTTACAATCACAGGATACGCAGTATTTT. Translated: CASSLQSQDTQYF. The chain employs TRBV7-2 and TRBJ2-3; D ambiguous. The CDR3 spans 13 residues. CDR1 and CDR2 from the germline V gene are SGHTA and FQGNSA. Trimming cost V 2 bases and J 6 bases, with 9 bases left between them.

The chain carries TRBV6-5 and TRBJ2-3; D call uncertain. Germline CDR1 is MNHEY and CDR2 is SVGAGI. The CDR3 loop spans 11 amino acids. The V and J ends lost 2 bases and 5 bases respectively, with 2 bases between them. The CDR3, as DNA: TGTGCCAGCAGTTACCTAGATACGCAGTATTTT. This gives the protein CASSYLDTQYF.

This chain links TRBV20-1 with TRBJ1-2; possible D gene TRBD1, 5 bases. Trimming removed 4 bases at V and 6 bases at J, with 15 bases between. The CDR3 consists of 13 residues. Germline V gene data show CDR1 as DFQATT and CDR2 as SNEGSKA (reference sequence). Written as DNA, the CDR3 is TGCAGTGCTAACGAGGGGTCCATGGATGGCTACACCTTC. This codes for CSANEGSMDGYTF.

V is TRBV12-3 or TRBV12-4 and J is TRBJ1-2; 10 positions agree with TRBD1. V trimming: 4 bases; J trimming: 6 bases; junction bases outside the gene matches: 8. The CDR3 is made up of 15 amino acids. Here the CDR3 reads CASSYTGTGVNGYTF. As DNA, the CDR3 is TGTGCCAGCAGTTACACCGGGACAGGGGTAAATGGCTACACCTTC.

V gene TRBV2 combines with J gene TRBJ1-2; D unresolved. Germline V lookup: CDR1 SNHLY, CDR2 FYNNEI. CDR3 size: 14 residues. The V end lost 3 bases, the J end lost 4 bases, and 12 bases lay between the germline ends. The CDR3 DNA is TGTGCCAGCAGTGATTATCTCGAATTCTATGGCTACACCTTC. Protein product: CASSDYLEFYGYTF. Full variable domain (rest looked up from reference TRBV2 and TRBJ1-2): EPEVTQTPSHQVTQMGQEVILRCVPISNHLYFYWYRQILGQKVEFLVSFYNNEISEKSEIFDDQFSVERPDGSNFTLKIRSTKLEDSAMYFCASSDYLEFYGYTFGSGTRLTVV.

This clonotype was seen a few times. The V call is TRBV30, the J call TRBJ1-2, with 10 bases aligning to TRBD1. The germline CDR1 and CDR2 sequences are GTSNPN and SVGIG (reference sequence). CDR3 length: 13 residues. The junction had 5 bases not matched to a gene; V was cut back by 5 bases and J by 5 bases. CDR3: CAWGTGAEYGYTF. The CDR3 nucleotides read TGTGCCTGGGGGACAGGGGCGGAATATGGCTACACCTTC.

The chain uses TRBV27 and TRBJ1-2; D is uncertain. Germline V gene lookup returns CDR1 MNHEY and CDR2 SMNVEV (reference sequence). Trimming removed 8 bases at V and 3 bases at J, with 16 bases between. The CDR3 length is 14 residues. CDR3 loop: CASALRSKYYGYTF. As DNA, the CDR3 is TGTGCCAGCGCCCTCAGGAGCAAATACTATGGCTACACCTTC.

This clonotype was recorded a few times. The genes are TRBV2 and TRBJ1-1, with unresolved D. Trimming left V 10 bases short and J 5 bases short, with 17 bases between. CDR1 and CDR2 from the germline V gene are SNHLY and FYNNEI. CDR3 length equals 13 residues. The CDR3 region has the DNA TGTGCCACCCCGGTGATGGTAGGGACTGAAGCTTTCTTT. It translates to CATPVMVGTEAFF.

The chain uses TRBV27 and TRBJ1-5; 10 positions agree with TRBD1. Germline loops: CDR1 MNHEY, CDR2 SMNVEV (reference sequence). The J segment lost 0 bases and the V segment lost 4 bases, leaving 3 bases of the junction unmatched. The CDR3 length is 16 residues. This CDR3 is CASSSDRGFSNQPQHF. CDR3 DNA sequence: TGTGCCAGCAGTTCGGACAGGGGGTTTAGCAATCAGCCCCAGCATTTT.

The genes are TRBV21-1 and TRBJ1-5. TRBV21-1 is termed a pseudogene. The CDR3 is made up of 13 amino acids. Here the CDR3 DNA reads TGTGCCAGCAGCAAATCTGGTAATCAGCCCCAGCATTTT. It is translated as CASSKSGNQPQHF.

The chain has TRBV27 and TRBJ2-1, with D possibly TRBD1 on 6 matching bases. The length of the CDR3 is 14 residues. Trimming stripped 8 bases from V and 3 bases from J, with 14 bases between. The germline V gene encodes CDR1 MNHEY and CDR2 SMNVEV (reference sequence). CDR3 protein: CASADSLIYNEQFF. The CDR3, as DNA: TGTGCCAGCGCGGACAGCCTGATCTACAATGAGCAGTTCTTC.

The CDR3 sequence is CASSRGASGLAGVEQYF. The CDR3 DNA reads TGTGCCAGCAGCCGAGGGGCTTCGGGACTAGCGGGAGTCGAGCAGTACTTC. This rearrangement joins TRBV7-9 to TRBJ2-7, with 14 nucleotides matching TRBD2. With V trimmed by 5 bases and J by 6 bases, 12 bases remained unmatched. Germline CDR1 is SEHNR and CDR2 is FQNEAQ (reference sequence). The CDR3 contains 17 residues.

This clonotype was seen a handful of times. The rearrangement joins TRBV29-1 to TRBJ2-7; 8 bases are a match to TRBD2. J lost 4 bases, V lost 8 bases, and 7 bases had no gene match. The CDR3 is 12 residues long. Germline-derived CDR1 and CDR2 are SQVTM and ANQGSEA. The CDR3, as DNA: TGCAGCTCCCGCAGCGGGAGTTACGAGCAGTACTTC. Translated, it gives CSSRSGSYEQYF.

This chain connects TRBV7-9 to TRBJ1-1, with unresolved D. Trimming stripped 5 bases from V and 8 bases from J, with 9 bases between. CDR3 length: 11 amino acids. In germline, CDR1 is SEHNR, CDR2 FQNEAQ (reference sequence). The CDR3 DNA reads TGTGCCAGCAGCCGAGGCCCAGAAGCTTTCTTT. Its translation is CASSRGPEAFF.